Listed below are T cell receptor beta chains from one sample, sequenced in a study of blood T cell repertoires in COVID-19. TCRdb's copy holds only in-frame clones and misses some; the assay was immunoSEQ multiplex PCR. The repertoire consists of about 220,000 clones, with 80% to 90% occurring once and the leading ten covering about 3.5%. The sequenced sample consisted of PBMCs or T cells enriched from blood (not recorded which). The receptors here all came from a woman between 18 and 29 years old in a cohort exposed to, infected with or recovered from COVID-19 (not recorded which). Each CDR3 is given with its conserved first and last residue. D genes are given only for firm matches. Expanded clones are given a class, and other clones once, few, many or no size at all.

TRBD2 TRBJ2-1 NA TRBV5-1 TGCGCCAGCACTACGGCGGGAGGTAATGAGCAGTTCTTC CASTTAGGNEQFF
NA TRBJ1-5 NA TRBV21-1 TGTGCCAGCAGCAAGGGGGCGGGAGATCAGCCCCAGCATTTT CASSKGAGDQPQHF
NA TRBJ2-7 NA TRBV7-9 TGTGCCAGCAGCTTAGGGTCAGGGAAAGACCACGAGCAGTACTTC CASSLGSGKDHEQYF
NA TRBJ2-1 NA TRBV27 TGTGCCAGTTCCTCGAGGGGGACCTACAATGAGCAGTTCTTC CASSSRGTYNEQFF
TRBD1 TRBJ1-2 NA TRBV6-1 TGTGCCAGCAGTGATCTTCTGACAGGGGGTATTTTACAGGGCTACACCTTC CASSDLLTGGILQGYTF
TRBD1 TRBJ1-5 NA TRBV25-1 TGTGCCAGCAGTCGGTTGGCGGACAGGGACCTTAATCAGCCCCAGCATTTT CASSRLADRDLNQPQHF
TRBD1 TRBJ1-1 once TRBV11-2 TGTGCCAGCAGGCCTACGGACAGGTCGACCCTGGACACTGAAGCTTTCTTT CASRPTDRSTLDTEAFF
TRBD1 TRBJ1-1 NA TRBV24-1 TGTGCCACCAGAAGCACAGGGGACGTCACTGAAGCTTTCTTT CATRSTGDVTEAFF
NA TRBJ1-6 NA TRBV18 TGTGCCAGCTCGTACGGCGGGTTGGATTCACCCCTCCACTTT CASSYGGLDSPLHF
NA TRBJ2-1 NA TRBV3-1/TRBV3-2 TGTGCCAGCAGCCAAGAATCGGAGCAGTTCTTC CASSQESEQFF